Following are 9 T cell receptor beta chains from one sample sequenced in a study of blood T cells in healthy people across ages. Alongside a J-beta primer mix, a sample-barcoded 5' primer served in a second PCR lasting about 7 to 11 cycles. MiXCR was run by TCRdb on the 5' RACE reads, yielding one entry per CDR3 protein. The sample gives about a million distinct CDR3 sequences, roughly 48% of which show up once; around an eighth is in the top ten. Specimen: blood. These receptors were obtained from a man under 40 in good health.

CDR3 in DNA: TGTGCCAGCAGTGGAGGGAGGTTTGGTTACGAGCAGTACTTC. It codes for CASSGGRFGYEQYF. This chain links TRBV6-1 with TRBJ2-7; tentatively, D is TRBD2 (6 bases). The V end lost 4 bases, the J end lost 4 bases, and 14 bases lay between the germline ends. This CDR3 region has 14 residues. Germline values: CDR1 MNHNS, CDR2 SASEGT.

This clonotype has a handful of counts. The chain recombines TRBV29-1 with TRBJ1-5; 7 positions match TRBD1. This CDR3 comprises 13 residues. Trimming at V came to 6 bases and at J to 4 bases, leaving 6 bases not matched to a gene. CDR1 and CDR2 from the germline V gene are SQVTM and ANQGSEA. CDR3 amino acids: CSVKQGVNQPQHF. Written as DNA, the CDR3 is TGCAGCGTGAAGCAGGGGGTGAATCAGCCCCAGCATTTT.

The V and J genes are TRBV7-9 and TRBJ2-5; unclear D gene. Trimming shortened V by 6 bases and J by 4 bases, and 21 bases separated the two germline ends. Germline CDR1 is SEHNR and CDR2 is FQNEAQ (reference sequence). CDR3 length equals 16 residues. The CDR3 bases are TGTGCCAGCAGTCATCACCCGCAGGCATCGGGAGAGACCCAGTACTTC. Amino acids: CASSHHPQASGETQYF.

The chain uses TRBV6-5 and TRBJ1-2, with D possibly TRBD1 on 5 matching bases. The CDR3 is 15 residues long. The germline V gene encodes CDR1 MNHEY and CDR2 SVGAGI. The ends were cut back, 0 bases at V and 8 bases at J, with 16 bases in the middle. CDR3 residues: CASSYSVGGLKGYTF. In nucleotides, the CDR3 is TGTGCCAGCAGTTACTCGGTCGGGGGTCTAAAGGGCTACACCTTC.

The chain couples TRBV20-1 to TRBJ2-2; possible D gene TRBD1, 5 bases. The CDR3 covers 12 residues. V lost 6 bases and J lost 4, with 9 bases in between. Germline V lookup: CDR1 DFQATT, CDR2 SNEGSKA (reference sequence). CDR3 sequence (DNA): TGCAGTGCCCAAGACAGCACCGGGGAGCTGTTTTTT. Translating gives CSAQDSTGELFF.

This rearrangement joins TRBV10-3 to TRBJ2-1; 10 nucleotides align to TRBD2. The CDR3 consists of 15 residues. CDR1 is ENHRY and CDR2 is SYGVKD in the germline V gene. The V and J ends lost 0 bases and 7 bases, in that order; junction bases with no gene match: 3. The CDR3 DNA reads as TGTGCCATCAGTGAGTCCCGAGCGGGAGGGAATGAGCAGTTCTTC. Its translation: CAISESRAGGNEQFF.

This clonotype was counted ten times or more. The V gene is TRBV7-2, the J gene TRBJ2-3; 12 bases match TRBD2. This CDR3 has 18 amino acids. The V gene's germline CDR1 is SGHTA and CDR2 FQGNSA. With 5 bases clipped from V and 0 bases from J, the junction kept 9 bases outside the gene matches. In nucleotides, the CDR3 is TGTGCCAGCAGCCGTCGGACTAGCGGGGAAATTAGCACAGATACGCAGTATTTT. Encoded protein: CASSRRTSGEISTDTQYF.

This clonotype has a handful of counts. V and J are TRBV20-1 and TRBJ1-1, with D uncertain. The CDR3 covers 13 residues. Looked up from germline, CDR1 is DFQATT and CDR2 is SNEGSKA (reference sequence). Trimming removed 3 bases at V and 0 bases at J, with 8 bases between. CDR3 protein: CSASRGMNTEAFF. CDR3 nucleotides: TGCAGTGCTAGTCGCGGGATGAACACTGAAGCTTTCTTT.

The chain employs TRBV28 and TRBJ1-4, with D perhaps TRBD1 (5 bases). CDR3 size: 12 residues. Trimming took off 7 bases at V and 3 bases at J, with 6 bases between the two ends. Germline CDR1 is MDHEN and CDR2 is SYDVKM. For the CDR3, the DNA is TGTGCCAGCACGGGGGCTAATGAAAAACTGTTTTTT. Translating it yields CASTGANEKLFF.